This T cell receptor beta chain is drawn from a study of CD8+CD57+ T cells in acquired aplastic anemia. This clonotype appeared many times. The V gene lost 4 bases and the J gene lost 6 bases, with 17 bases spanning the gap. Germline V gives CDR1 MGHRA, CDR2 YSYEKL. CDR3 length: 15 amino acids. Patients chosen for sequencing had shown CD8+CD57+ cell expansion by flow cytometry. Genomic DNA, the template, was used for profiling of the TCR beta VDJ and CDR3. Via MiXCR, TCRdb re-called the reads, giving one row per CDR3 protein. The sample lists fewer than 250,000 distinct CDR3 sequences; around 45% were seen once.

The sample consisted of sorted CD4+, CD8+, or CD8+CD57+ T cells (not recorded which) from PBMCs. This rearrangement joins TRBV4-1 to TRBJ2-3, with D possibly TRBD2 on 7 matching bases. This receptor was taken from a human donor with aplastic anemia. CDR3 bases: TGCGCCAGCAGCCCCAGTGGGGGGGCAGCTGATACGCAGTATTTT. This sequence encodes CASSPSGGAADTQYF.